A selection of T cell receptor beta chains follows, all from one sample in a study of control samples from healthy donors and cancer patients. TCRdb's copy holds only in-frame clones and misses some; the assay was immunoSEQ multiplex PCR. The sample contains roughly 81,000 clones, about 79% of which appear only once. Sequenced input: PBMCs. The receptors here all came from a man in his 60s with head and neck cancer. Both conserved end residues are part of each CDR3. Each record gives: J gene, D gene, V gene, clone size, CDR3 DNA, CDR3 protein. A D gene is named only where the DNA matches it firmly. Only some rows state a clone size, as once, few, many or a class for expanded clones.

>TRBJ2-3|NA|TRBV3-1/TRBV3-2|NA
TGTGCCAGCAGCCCGGTAGCGTCCGGGCGTACGCAGTATTTT
CASSPVASGRTQYF
>TRBJ2-3|NA|TRBV11-2|once
TGTGCCAGCAGCAACGTTGGAGATACGCAGTATTTT
CASSNVGDTQYF
>TRBJ2-7|NA|TRBV5-1|NA
TGCGCCAGCAGCTTGGTCGGTAGCGGATACGAGCAGTACTTC
CASSLVGSGYEQYF
>TRBJ2-5|TRBD1|TRBV6-5|NA
TGTGCCAGCAGTTCGGGACAGGTACAAGAGACCCAGTACTTC
CASSSGQVQETQYF
>TRBJ1-2|TRBD1|TRBV28|NA
TGTGCCAGCAGCAGTGGGGACAGGTATAACTATGGCTACACCTTC
CASSSGDRYNYGYTF
>TRBJ1-2|NA|TRBV30|NA
TGTGCCTGGACCCGGACGGAGGGGTATGGCTACACCTTC
CAWTRTEGYGYTF
>TRBJ2-1|TRBD2|TRBV24-1|NA
TGTGCCACCAGTGATTGGTCGGGAGGGCCCTCGGGGAATGAGCAGTTCTTC
CATSDWSGGPSGNEQFF
>TRBJ2-3|NA|TRBV9|NA
TGTGCCAGCAGCGTAGACTCTAGCACAGATACGCAGTATTTT
CASSVDSSTDTQYF
>TRBJ1-2|NA|TRBV27|many
TGTGCCAGCAGTTTATTGGGTAACAATGGCTACACCTTC
CASSLLGNNGYTF
>TRBJ2-3|NA|TRBV5-6|NA
TGTGCCAGCAGCCCCGAGACAGGCACAGATACGCAGTATTTT
CASSPETGTDTQYF
>TRBJ2-7|NA|TRBV18|NA
TGTGCCAGCTCACCATTGACGGGACTCTCCTACGAGCAGTACTTC
CASSPLTGLSYEQYF
>TRBJ1-1|NA|TRBV7-9|once
TGTGCCAGCAGCTCAGGACGGATGACTGAAGCTTTCTTT
CASSSGRMTEAFF
>TRBJ2-3|TRBD2|TRBV27|NA
TGTGCCAGCAGGCAGAACGGGGGGAGCACAGATACGCAGTATTTT
CASRQNGGSTDTQYF
>TRBJ1-6|TRBD1|TRBV4-1|NA
TGCGCCAGCAGCCCCGCACGAGCGACAGGGCAGGGCTCCTATAATTCACCCCTCCACTTT
CASSPARATGQGSYNSPLHF
>TRBJ1-3|TRBD1|TRBV5-1|few
TGCGCCAGCAGCCGAACGACAGGGTGGGGAAACACCATATATTTT
CASSRTTGWGNTIYF
>TRBJ2-3|NA|TRBV18|NA
TGTGCCAGCTCACCAGGGCTAGCGCGCACAGATACGCAGTATTTT
CASSPGLARTDTQYF
>TRBJ2-7|TRBD1|TRBV11-3|many
TGTGCCAGCAGCTCCGGGACAGGACCCTACGAGCAGTACTTC
CASSSGTGPYEQYF
>TRBJ2-7|TRBD1|TRBV6-5|NA
TGTGCCAGCAGTCCCCGGGACAGACAATCCTACGAGCAGTACTTC
CASSPRDRQSYEQYF
>TRBJ1-2|NA|TRBV5-1|once
TGCGCCAGCAGCTTGGTTCGACAGGTGGGATTTGGCTACACCTTC
CASSLVRQVGFGYTF
>TRBJ2-6|NA|TRBV12-5|NA
TGTGCTAGTGGTTCCGGGACTGGGGCCAACGTCCTGACTTTC
CASGSGTGANVLTF
>TRBJ2-7|NA|TRBV10-3|NA
TGTGCCATCAGTGCAGGAAGAGGCTACGAGCAGTACTTC
CAISAGRGYEQYF
>TRBJ1-1|TRBD1|TRBV4-1|NA
TGCCCCAGCAGAAGACAGGGGTCCGACACTGAAGCTTTCTTT
CPSRRQGSDTEAFF
>TRBJ1-1|NA|TRBV6-5|NA
TGTGCCAGCAGTTACCACGACCCCCGAGGGACTGAAGCTTTCTTT
CASSYHDPRGTEAFF
>TRBJ2-1|TRBD2|TRBV5-1|NA
TGCGCCAGCAGCTTGAGTACTAGCGGAACCTACAATGAGCAGTTCTTC
CASSLSTSGTYNEQFF
>TRBJ2-7|NA|TRBV7-5|NA
TGTGTCAGAAGCTTGGATGGCAAGGGGAGGTACGAGCAGTACTTC
CVRSLDGKGRYEQYF
>TRBJ2-1|NA|TRBV19|NA
TGTGCCAGTAGCCCGATTGGGGTCTACAATGAGCAGTTCTTC
CASSPIGVYNEQFF
>TRBJ1-4|NA|TRBV15|NA
TGTGCCACCAGCAGAGACAGGCAGTATAATGAAAAACTGTTTTTT
CATSRDRQYNEKLFF
>TRBJ2-3|TRBD2|TRBV10-1|NA
TGCGCCAGCAGTGAGTCGACTAGCGGGAGGGTAGATACGCAGTATTTT
CASSESTSGRVDTQYF
>TRBJ2-5|TRBD1|TRBV5-1|NA
TGCGCCAGCAGCTTGGGACAGGGGGAAGAGACCCAGTACTTC
CASSLGQGEETQYF
>TRBJ2-7|TRBD2|TRBV28|NA
TGTGCCAGCAGTTTCAAAGCCGAGATACTAGCGGGTAGCTCCTACGAGCAGTACTTC
CASSFKAEILAGSSYEQYF
>TRBJ2-5|NA|TRBV9|NA
TGTGCCAGCAGCGTAGGACTCAGCGGAACGGTGGAGACCCAGTACTTC
CASSVGLSGTVETQYF
>TRBJ2-2|NA|TRBV23-1|once
TGCGCCAGCAGTCAATCGGAGGGACTCAGGGCTGGCACCGGGGAGCTGTTTTTT
CASSQSEGLRAGTGELFF
>TRBJ2-2|NA|TRBV10-1|few
TGCGCCAGCACACGACAGCTAGGCGGGGAGCTGTTTTTT
CASTRQLGGELFF
>TRBJ1-4|TRBD1|TRBV6-5|NA
TGTGCCAGCAAGGGGGCGAGAGAAAAACTGTTTTTT
CASKGAREKLFF
>TRBJ1-5|NA|TRBV6-5|few
TGTGCCAGCAGTTACGGCCGATACAATCAGCCCCAGCATTTT
CASSYGRYNQPQHF
>TRBJ1-3|NA|TRBV19|NA
TGTGCCAGTAGCATGACACATTCCTCTGGAAACACCATATATTTT
CASSMTHSSGNTIYF
>TRBJ2-7|NA|TRBV29-1|few
TGCAGCGTCATAAGGACAGACTACGAGCAGTACTTC
CSVIRTDYEQYF
>TRBJ2-1|NA|TRBV7-6|NA
TGTGCCAGCAGCTTATGGGGGAGCGACAATGAGCAGTTCTTC
CASSLWGSDNEQFF
>TRBJ1-5|NA|TRBV7-6|NA
TGTGCCAGCAGCTTAGAGGTCGGTCGGAATAGCAATCAGCCCCAGCATTTT
CASSLEVGRNSNQPQHF
>TRBJ2-2|NA|TRBV5-1|NA
TGCGCCAGGCGGGGGTCCCAGGGGACGGCCGGGGAGCTGTTTTTT
CARRGSQGTAGELFF